This T cell receptor (beta chain) emerged from a study of OX40 agonist ivuxolimab in advanced cancers. Background on the study: It was permissible to have had prior anti-PD-1, anti-PD-L1 or anti-CTLA-4 therapy, and over 35% had some.

The CDR3 spans 16 residues. The germline CDR1 and CDR2 sequences are MDHEN and SYDVKM. V lost 2 bases and J 3 bases, leaving 13 bases between the germline ends. Libraries were prepared by immunoSEQ multiplex PCR; TCRdb keeps only in-frame clonotypes and omits some of them. The table shows about 71,000 clones, with about 86% occurring only once. The chain recombines TRBV28 with TRBJ1-4, with a weak D call TRBD1 (5 bases). The receptor's source is an adult with an advanced solid tumor such as melanoma, head and neck, liver or kidney cancer. The sequenced sample was CD4+ or CD8+ T cells sorted from blood, obtained in a trial of the OX40 agonist ivuxolimab. The CDR3 is CASSLRSRGANEKLFF. The CDR3 DNA follows: TGTGCCAGCAGTTTACGCAGTAGGGGAGCTAATGAAAAACTGTTTTTT.